These 18 T cell receptor beta chains originate from one sample sequenced in a study of blood T cell repertoires in COVID-19. Sequenced by immunoSEQ multiplex PCR; TCRdb stores in-frame clones only, minus some. The table has more than 150,000 clones, roughly 90% seen once; the top ten hold about 20%. Material for sequencing was peripheral blood. The origin of the receptors is a man between 65 and 80 years old with active or convalescent COVID-19.

This chain joins TRBV6-2 or TRBV6-3 and TRBJ1-2, with D tentatively TRBD1 (6 bases). The V gene's germline CDR1 is MNHEY and CDR2 SVGEGT. The CDR3 has 14 amino acids. V was cut by 5 bases and J by 6 bases, with 16 bases left in between. CDR3 bases: TGTGCCAGCAGTCCCGGGAGGCCAGGGGATGGCTACACCTTC. It encodes CASSPGRPGDGYTF.

V usage is TRBV2 and J usage is TRBJ2-1, with 13 bases fitting TRBD2. The V gene end was trimmed by 5 bases and the J gene end by 6 bases; junction bases not matched to a gene: 4. Germline assignment: CDR1 SNHLY and CDR2 FYNNEI. This CDR3 is built from 15 residues. Here the CDR3 reads CASSSRTSGGNEQFF. The CDR3 DNA reads TGTGCCAGCAGTTCCCGGACTAGCGGGGGCAATGAGCAGTTCTTC.

This chain joins TRBV7-2 and TRBJ2-1; D call uncertain. CDR1 and CDR2 from the germline V gene are SGHTA and FQGNSA. This CDR3 contains 14 residues. With 1 base removed from V and 10 bases from J, the gap between germline ends came to 14 bases. CDR3 region: CASSLVSWSDEQFF. In DNA form, the CDR3 reads TGTGCCAGCAGCTTAGTGTCCTGGAGCGACGAGCAGTTCTTC.

For this clone: A junction boundary mismatches the germline segment, possibly from a read error. CDR3 region: CASRRTGSFVGAF. The CDR3, as DNA: TGTGCCAGCAGGCGGACAGGGTCCTTTGTTGGCGCCTTC. The rearrangement uses TRBV6-5 and TRBJ1-2; the match to TRBD1 covers 8 bases. Germline-derived CDR1 and CDR2 are MNHEY and SVGAGI. The CDR3 has 13 amino acids.

The DNA of the CDR3 is TGTGCCAGCAGCTTGGGTGGGACAGCTAACACTGAAGCTTTCTTT. Protein sequence: CASSLGGTANTEAFF. The chain employs TRBV7-6 and TRBJ1-1, with 7 bases lining up with TRBD1. V gave up 3 bases and J gave up 2 bases; unmatched junction bases: 6. The germline V gene encodes CDR1 SGHVS and CDR2 FNYEAQ. The CDR3 loop spans 15 amino acids.

The chain joins TRBV6-2 or TRBV6-3 to TRBJ2-4; D may be TRBD1 (5 bases). CDR3 length equals 13 residues. Trimming removed 4 bases from V and 4 bases from J, with 8 bases in between. Germline CDR1 reads MNHEY; CDR2 reads SVGEGT. The CDR3 DNA reads TGTGCCAGCAGTTCTGCAGGGAAAAACATTCAGTACTTC. It is translated as CASSSAGKNIQYF.

The rearrangement links TRBV14 to TRBJ1-2; 7 bases map to TRBD1. The V segment lost 4 bases and the J segment 7 bases; nucleotides outside the gene matches: 9. This CDR3 spans 14 amino acids. Germline CDR1 SGHDN, CDR2 FVKESK. DNA for the CDR3: TGTGCCAGCAGCCCGCAGACAGGGTTATCTGGCTACACCTTC. This codes for CASSPQTGLSGYTF.

The chain uses TRBV6-6 and TRBJ1-5, with TRBD1 matching 11 bases. Per germline, CDR1 MNHNY and CDR2 SVGAGI (reference sequence). Trimming took 6 bases from V and 1 from J; bases not matched to a gene: 2. This CDR3 region has 15 residues. The CDR3 DNA sequence: TGTGCCAGCAGGGGGACAGGGGGAAGCAATCAGCCCCAGCATTTT. Protein sequence: CASRGTGGSNQPQHF.

The V call is TRBV18, the J call TRBJ2-7; TRBD1 might be the D (6 bases). The ends were cut back, 3 bases at V and 6 bases at J, with 15 bases in the middle. CDR3 length: 14 residues. Germline V gene sequence: CDR1 KGHSH, CDR2 LQKENI. CDR3 amino acids: CASSPHPGQSEQYF. The CDR3 coding sequence is TGTGCCAGCTCACCCCACCCTGGACAGTCCGAGCAGTACTTC.

The V call is TRBV5-5, the J call TRBJ1-1; 7 nucleotides match TRBD1. CDR1 and CDR2 (germline): SGHKS, YYEKEE (reference sequence). The CDR3 length is 15 residues. Trimming at V came to 3 bases and at J to 0 bases, leaving 5 bases not matched to a gene. CDR3 loop: CASSWDDRVNTEAFF. The CDR3 DNA is TGTGCCAGCAGCTGGGACGACAGGGTGAACACTGAAGCTTTCTTT.

The gene calls are TRBV7-2 and TRBJ1-2; 9 nucleotides match TRBD1. The CDR3 extends over 15 amino acids. Looked up from germline, CDR1 is SGHTA and CDR2 is FQGNSA. V lost 5 bases, J lost 8 bases, and 12 bases stayed unmatched. CDR3 DNA: TGTGCCAGCAGCCACCCAAGTTTGGGACAGGGAGGCTACACCTTC. It translates to CASSHPSLGQGGYTF.

CDR3 coding DNA: TGTGCCAGCAGCCTCCGGGACAGGGATTCACCCCTCCACTTT. It yields the protein CASSLRDRDSPLHF. This sequence joins TRBV9 and TRBJ1-6; 9 nucleotides align to TRBD1. This CDR3 is 14 amino acids long. Trimming at V came to 4 bases and at J to 8 bases, leaving 4 bases not matched to a gene. Germline V gives CDR1 SGDLS, CDR2 YYNGEE.

The chain joins TRBV7-9 to TRBJ2-7, with 7 bases matching TRBD1. The germline V gene encodes CDR1 SEHNR and CDR2 FQNEAQ (reference sequence). The CDR3 contains 12 residues. After removal of 6 bases from V and 5 bases from J, the junction contained 4 bases not matched to a gene. CDR3 sequence (DNA): TGTGCCAGCAGACCGACAGGGAACGAGCAGTACTTC. Translating it yields CASRPTGNEQYF.

The rearrangement uses TRBV7-2 and TRBJ1-6; 7 bases match TRBD1. With 6 bases clipped from V and 9 bases from J, the junction kept 11 bases outside the gene matches. The V gene's germline CDR1 is SGHTA and CDR2 FQGNSA. The CDR3 sequence is 15 residues long. This CDR3 reads CASRSQRQGGSPLHF. CDR3 sequence (DNA): TGTGCCAGCAGGTCCCAGAGACAGGGTGGTTCACCCCTCCACTTT.

This clone was seen a few times. The chain carries TRBV5-1 and TRBJ2-2, with D tentatively TRBD2 (5 bases). Trimming pared 0 bases from V and 7 bases from J, leaving 13 bases between. This CDR3 has 15 amino acids. Germline V lookup: CDR1 SGHRS, CDR2 YFSETQ. In DNA, the CDR3 is TGCGCCAGCAGCTTGGTGGCCGACCGGGGCGGGGAGCTGTTTTTT. It is translated as CASSLVADRGGELFF. Using reference TRBV5-1 and TRBJ2-2 for the parts outside the CDR3, the full variable domain is KAGVTQTPRYLIKTRGQQVTLSCSPISGHRSVSWYQQTPGQGLQFLFEYFSETQRNKGNFPGRFSGRQFSNSRSEMNVSTLELGDSALYLCASSLVADRGGELFFGEGSRLTVL.

The rearrangement joins TRBV6-5 to TRBJ2-1; D perhaps matches TRBD2 (6 bases). There are 15 residues in the CDR3. Germline lookup yields CDR1 MNHEY and CDR2 SVGAGI. V lost 6 bases and J 4 bases, leaving 16 bases between the germline ends. CDR3: CASSELGTPYNEQFF. The CDR3 DNA reads as TGTGCCAGCAGCGAGCTTGGGACTCCGTACAATGAGCAGTTCTTC.

The chain has TRBV4-1 and TRBJ1-5, with 7 bases lining up with TRBD1. Unmatched junction bases numbered 9, after V lost 4 bases and J lost 3 bases. The V gene's germline CDR1 is MGHRA and CDR2 YSYEKL. This CDR3 comprises 16 residues. CDR3 loop: CASSRDSGQTNQPQHF. The CDR3 region has the DNA TGCGCCAGCAGCCGGGACTCGGGACAGACCAATCAGCCCCAGCATTTT.

The chain's CDR3 is CASSSTGPADTQYF. CDR3 DNA sequence: TGTGCCAGCAGCTCCACAGGGCCCGCCGATACGCAGTATTTT. The chain joins TRBV11-2 to TRBJ2-3, with D maybe TRBD1 (6 bases). V was trimmed by 4 bases and J by 6 bases, leaving 14 bases between them. Germline loops: CDR1 SGHAT, CDR2 FQNNGV. This CDR3 has 14 amino acids.